This T cell receptor beta chain was identified during a study of cytomegalovirus exposure and HLA in healthy donors. This CDR3 spans 17 amino acids. Germline CDR1 SNHLY, CDR2 FYNNEI. After removal of 4 bases from V and 4 bases from J, the junction contained 9 bases not matched to a gene. PCR was performed using 60 Vbeta and 13 Jbeta primers. Here immunoSEQ multiplex PCR was the method, and the copy in TCRdb shows in-frame clones only, minus some. The sample lists roughly 150,000 clones; 60% to 85% were seen once. The sample holds a few counts of this clone. The antigen remains unidentified. Points from the study as a whole: On later analysis, the bulk of CMV-associated TCR beta chains appeared to be HLA-restricted.

Healthy bone marrow donors made up the donor group. This receptor was taken from a man aged 35 to 55 in good health and CMV-seropositive. The chain combines TRBV2 with TRBJ2-2; 10 nucleotides line up with TRBD1. Sequencing input: PBMCs. The CDR3 DNA reads as TGTGCCAGCAGTGCGCTTGGGACAGGGGCGGTCACCGGGGAGCTGTTTTTT. Protein sequence: CASSALGTGAVTGELFF.